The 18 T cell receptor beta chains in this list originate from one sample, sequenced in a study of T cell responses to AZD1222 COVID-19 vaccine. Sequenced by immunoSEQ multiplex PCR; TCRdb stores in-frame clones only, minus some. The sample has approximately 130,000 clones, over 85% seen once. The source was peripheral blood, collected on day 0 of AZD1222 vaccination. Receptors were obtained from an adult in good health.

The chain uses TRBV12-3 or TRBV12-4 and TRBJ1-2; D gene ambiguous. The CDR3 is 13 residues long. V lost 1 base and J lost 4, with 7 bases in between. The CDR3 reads CASSLEQSYGYTF. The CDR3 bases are TGTGCCAGCAGTTTAGAACAGTCCTATGGCTACACCTTC.

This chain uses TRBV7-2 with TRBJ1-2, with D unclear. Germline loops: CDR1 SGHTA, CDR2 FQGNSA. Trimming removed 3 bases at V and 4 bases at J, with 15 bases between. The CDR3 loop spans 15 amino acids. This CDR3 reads CASSLPVQLLYGYTF. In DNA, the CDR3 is TGTGCCAGCAGCTTGCCGGTACAGTTACTCTATGGCTACACCTTC.

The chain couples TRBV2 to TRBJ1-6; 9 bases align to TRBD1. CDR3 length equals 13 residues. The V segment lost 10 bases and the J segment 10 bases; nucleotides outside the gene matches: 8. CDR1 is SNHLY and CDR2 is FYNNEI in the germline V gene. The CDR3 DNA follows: TGTGCCACAGGGACAGGGCGGAGGTCACCCCTCCACTTT. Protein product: CATGTGRRSPLHF.

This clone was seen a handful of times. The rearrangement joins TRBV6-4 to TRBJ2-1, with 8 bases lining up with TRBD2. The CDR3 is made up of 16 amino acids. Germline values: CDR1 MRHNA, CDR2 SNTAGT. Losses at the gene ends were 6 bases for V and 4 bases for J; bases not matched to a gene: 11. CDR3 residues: CASSEDSSGAYNEQFF. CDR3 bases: TGTGCCAGCAGCGAGGACAGTAGCGGGGCTTACAATGAGCAGTTCTTC.

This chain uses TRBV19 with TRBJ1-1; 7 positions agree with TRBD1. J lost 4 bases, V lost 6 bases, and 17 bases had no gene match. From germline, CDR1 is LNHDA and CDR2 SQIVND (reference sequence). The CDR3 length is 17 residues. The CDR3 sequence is CASSITFYRGRSTEAFF. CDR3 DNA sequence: TGTGCCAGTAGCATTACATTCTACAGGGGAAGATCCACTGAAGCTTTCTTT.

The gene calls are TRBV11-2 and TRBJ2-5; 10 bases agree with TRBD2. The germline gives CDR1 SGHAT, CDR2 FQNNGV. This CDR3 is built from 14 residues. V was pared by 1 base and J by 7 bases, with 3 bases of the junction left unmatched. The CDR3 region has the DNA TGTGCCAGCAGCTTAGCGTTAGCGGGAGGGACCCAGTACTTC. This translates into CASSLALAGGTQYF.

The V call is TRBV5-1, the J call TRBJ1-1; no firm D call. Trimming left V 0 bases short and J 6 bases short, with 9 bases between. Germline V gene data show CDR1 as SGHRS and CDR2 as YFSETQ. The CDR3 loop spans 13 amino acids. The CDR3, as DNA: TGCGCCAGCAGCTTGGGGGCAGAAGCTGAAGCTTTCTTT. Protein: CASSLGAEAEAFF.

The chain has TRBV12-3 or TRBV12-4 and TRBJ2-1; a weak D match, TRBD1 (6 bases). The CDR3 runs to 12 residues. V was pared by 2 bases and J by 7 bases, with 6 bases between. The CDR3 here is CASSLRGNEQFF. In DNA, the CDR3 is TGTGCCAGCAGTTTAAGGGGGAATGAGCAGTTCTTC.

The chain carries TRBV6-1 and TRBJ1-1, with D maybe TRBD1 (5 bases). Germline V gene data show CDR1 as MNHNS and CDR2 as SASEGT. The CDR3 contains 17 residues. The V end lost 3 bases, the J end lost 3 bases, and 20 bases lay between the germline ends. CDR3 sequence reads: CASSDPSRSRDHTEAFF. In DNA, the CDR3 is TGTGCCAGCAGTGACCCCTCTCGCTCCCGGGACCACACTGAAGCTTTCTTT.

The CDR3 loop reads CASSTGGRGQAWFF. In nucleotides, the CDR3 is TGTGCCAGCAGTACTGGGGGCAGGGGGCAGGCTTGGTTCTTC. The chain carries TRBV6-2 or TRBV6-3 and TRBJ2-1, with 8 positions matching TRBD1. V gave up 5 bases and J gave up 15 bases; unmatched junction bases: 15. CDR3 length: 14 residues. CDR1 is MNHEY and CDR2 is SVGEGT in the germline V gene.

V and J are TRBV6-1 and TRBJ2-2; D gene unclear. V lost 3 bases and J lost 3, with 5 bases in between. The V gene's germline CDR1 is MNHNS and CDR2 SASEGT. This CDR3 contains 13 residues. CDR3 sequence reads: CASSDRDTGELFF. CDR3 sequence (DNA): TGTGCCAGCAGTGATAGGGACACCGGGGAGCTGTTTTTT.

CDR3 sequence reads: CASSPGQGYDQPQHF. CDR3 in DNA: TGTGCCAGCAGCCCAGGACAGGGGTATGATCAGCCCCAGCATTTT. The gene calls are TRBV9 and TRBJ1-5, with 9 bases fitting TRBD1. This CDR3 spans 15 amino acids. In germline, CDR1 is SGDLS, CDR2 YYNGEE. The V gene end was trimmed by 4 bases and the J gene end by 5 bases; junction bases not matched to a gene: 7.

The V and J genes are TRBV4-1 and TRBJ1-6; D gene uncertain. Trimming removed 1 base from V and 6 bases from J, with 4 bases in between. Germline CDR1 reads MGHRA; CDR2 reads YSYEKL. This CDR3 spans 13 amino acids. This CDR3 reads CASSQGGNSPLHF. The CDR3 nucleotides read TGCGCCAGCAGCCAAGGAGGTAATTCACCCCTCCACTTT.

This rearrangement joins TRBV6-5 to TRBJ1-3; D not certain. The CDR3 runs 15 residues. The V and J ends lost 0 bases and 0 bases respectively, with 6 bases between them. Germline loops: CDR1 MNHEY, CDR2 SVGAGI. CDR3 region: CASSYSGASGNTIYF. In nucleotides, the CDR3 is TGTGCCAGCAGTTACTCGGGTGCCTCTGGAAACACCATATATTTT.

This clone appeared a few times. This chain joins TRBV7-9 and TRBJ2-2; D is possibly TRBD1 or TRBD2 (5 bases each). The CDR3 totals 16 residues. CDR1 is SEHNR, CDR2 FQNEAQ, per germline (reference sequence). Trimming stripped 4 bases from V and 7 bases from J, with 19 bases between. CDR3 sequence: CASSSPEGDPRGELFF. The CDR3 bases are TGTGCCAGCAGCTCACCGGAAGGGGACCCGCGCGGGGAGCTGTTTTTT.

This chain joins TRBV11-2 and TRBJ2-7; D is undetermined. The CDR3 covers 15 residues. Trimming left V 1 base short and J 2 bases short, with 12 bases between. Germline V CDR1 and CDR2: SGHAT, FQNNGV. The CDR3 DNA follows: TGTGCCAGCAGCTTAGGTTACCGAAGAGCCTACGAGCAGTACTTC. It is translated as CASSLGYRRAYEQYF.

For the CDR3, the DNA is TGCAGCGTCCCAACAGGGGGAGAGCAGTACTTC. It is translated as CSVPTGGEQYF. The chain recombines TRBV29-1 with TRBJ2-7, with 8 bases aligning to TRBD1. The germline CDR1 and CDR2 sequences are SQVTM and ANQGSEA. The CDR3 is made up of 11 amino acids. Losses at the gene ends were 6 bases for V and 7 bases for J; bases not matched to a gene: 5.

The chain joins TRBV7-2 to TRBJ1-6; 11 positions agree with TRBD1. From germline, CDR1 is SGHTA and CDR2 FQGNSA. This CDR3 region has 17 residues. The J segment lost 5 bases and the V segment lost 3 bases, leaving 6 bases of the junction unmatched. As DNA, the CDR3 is TGTGCCAGCAGCTTGGTGGACAGGGGGCTCGATAATTCACCCCTCCACTTT. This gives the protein CASSLVDRGLDNSPLHF. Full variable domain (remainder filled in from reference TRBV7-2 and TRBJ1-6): GAGVSQSPSNKVTEKGKDVELRCDPISGHTALYWYRQSLGQGLEFLIYFQGNSAPDKSGLPSDRFSAERTGGSVSTLTIQRTQQEDSAVYLCASSLVDRGLDNSPLHFGNGTRLTVT.